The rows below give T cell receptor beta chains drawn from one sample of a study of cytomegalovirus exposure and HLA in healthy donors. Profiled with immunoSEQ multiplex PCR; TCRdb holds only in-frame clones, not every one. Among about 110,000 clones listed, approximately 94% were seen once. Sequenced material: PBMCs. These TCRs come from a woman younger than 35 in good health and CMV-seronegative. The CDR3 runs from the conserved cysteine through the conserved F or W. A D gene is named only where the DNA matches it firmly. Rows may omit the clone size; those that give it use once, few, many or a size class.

CDR3nt: TGTGCCAGCAGTCGCCCTTGGGCAGCGGGGGGCGAGCAGTTCTTC
CDR3aa: CASSRPWAAGGEQFF
d_gene: TRBD2
abundance: once
j_gene: TRBJ2-1
v_gene: TRBV6-5

CDR3nt: TGTGCCAGCAGCCCCGCTAGCGGGGGTGGTGTTGGGACCCAGTACTTC
CDR3aa: CASSPASGGGVGTQYF
d_gene: TRBD2
abundance: .
j_gene: TRBJ2-5
v_gene: TRBV14

CDR3nt: TGTGCCACCAGCCCCGGGGGGCGCACAGATACGCAGTATTTT
CDR3aa: CATSPGGRTDTQYF
d_gene: .
abundance: .
j_gene: TRBJ2-3
v_gene: TRBV28

CDR3nt: TGCGCCAGCAGCTTGGCGACGGTTGGCATAACAGGCCGGACTGAAGCTTTCTTT
CDR3aa: CASSLATVGITGRTEAFF
d_gene: .
abundance: .
j_gene: TRBJ1-1
v_gene: TRBV5-1

CDR3nt: TGTGCCAGCAACTCGGCGGGACGAGCTAATGAAAAACTGTTTTTT
CDR3aa: CASNSAGRANEKLFF
d_gene: .
abundance: .
j_gene: TRBJ1-4
v_gene: TRBV7-9

CDR3nt: TGTGCCAGCAGTTACACAGGGAGGGGGTATGGCTACACCTTC
CDR3aa: CASSYTGRGYGYTF
d_gene: .
abundance: .
j_gene: TRBJ1-2
v_gene: TRBV6-5

CDR3nt: TGTGCCACCAAGGACAGGGCTCCGGGCGAGCAGTACTTC
CDR3aa: CATKDRAPGEQYF
d_gene: TRBD1
abundance: .
j_gene: TRBJ2-7
v_gene: TRBV2

CDR3nt: TGTGCCAGCAGCTCATCGACAAGCCACTACGAGCAGTACTTC
CDR3aa: CASSSSTSHYEQYF
d_gene: .
abundance: .
j_gene: TRBJ2-7
v_gene: TRBV7-9

CDR3nt: TGCGCCAGCAGCCTAATGGGGACAGGGGGAAGAAACACCATATATTTT
CDR3aa: CASSLMGTGGRNTIYF
d_gene: TRBD1
abundance: .
j_gene: TRBJ1-3
v_gene: TRBV4-3

CDR3nt: TGCGCCAGCAGCTTGGAGTTTGGGCAGCAAGAGACCCAGTACTTC
CDR3aa: CASSLEFGQQETQYF
d_gene: .
abundance: .
j_gene: TRBJ2-5
v_gene: TRBV5-1

CDR3nt: TGTGCCAGCAGCTCTCCTGGGACAGGGTCCGAAAAACTGTTTTTT
CDR3aa: CASSSPGTGSEKLFF
d_gene: TRBD1
abundance: .
j_gene: TRBJ1-4
v_gene: TRBV11-2

CDR3nt: TGTGCCAGCAGCTTAGCGGGGGGAATAATGAACACTGAAGCTTTCTTT
CDR3aa: CASSLAGGIMNTEAFF
d_gene: .
abundance: once
j_gene: TRBJ1-1
v_gene: TRBV7-2

CDR3nt: TGTGCCAGCAGTGGAGAGGCCCACCCTAGGCAGCCCCAGCATTTT
CDR3aa: CASSGEAHPRQPQHF
d_gene: .
abundance: .
j_gene: TRBJ1-5
v_gene: TRBV2

CDR3nt: TGCAGCGTTGAGGAGGGGACTCGGAACACTGAAGCTTTCTTT
CDR3aa: CSVEEGTRNTEAFF
d_gene: .
abundance: .
j_gene: TRBJ1-1
v_gene: TRBV29-1

CDR3nt: TGTGCCAGTAGTATGTCAGCAGGGGGCGGGGCAGATACGCAGTATTTT
CDR3aa: CASSMSAGGGADTQYF
d_gene: TRBD1
abundance: .
j_gene: TRBJ2-3
v_gene: TRBV19

CDR3nt: TGTGCCAGCAGCCAGCTAAGCGGGGGGGGGCCTCTCGGTGAGCAGTTCTTC
CDR3aa: CASSQLSGGGPLGEQFF
d_gene: TRBD2
abundance: .
j_gene: TRBJ2-1
v_gene: TRBV4-2

CDR3nt: TGTGCCAGCAGCCTCGAGGGTTTGCCCACCGATACGCAGTATTTT
CDR3aa: CASSLEGLPTDTQYF
d_gene: .
abundance: .
j_gene: TRBJ2-3
v_gene: TRBV2

CDR3nt: TGTGCCAGCTCCCCTCAGGGCGGGGGGGCGAATGAGCAGTTCTTC
CDR3aa: CASSPQGGGANEQFF
d_gene: TRBD2
abundance: .
j_gene: TRBJ2-1
v_gene: TRBV18

CDR3nt: TGTGCCAGCTCACTTCAAAGATCGGGGGGGGTCAATGAGCAGTTCTTC
CDR3aa: CASSLQRSGGVNEQFF
d_gene: TRBD2
abundance: .
j_gene: TRBJ2-1
v_gene: TRBV18

CDR3nt: TGCGCCAGCAGCCAGGATCTAGCTTCCTACGAGCAGTACTTC
CDR3aa: CASSQDLASYEQYF
d_gene: .
abundance: .
j_gene: TRBJ2-7
v_gene: TRBV4-3

CDR3nt: TGTGCCAGCAGTTTATCGCTCCTTGGGACAGGGATCTCTGGGGCCAACGTCCTGACTTTC
CDR3aa: CASSLSLLGTGISGANVLTF
d_gene: TRBD1
abundance: .
j_gene: TRBJ2-6
v_gene: TRBV27

CDR3nt: TGCGCCAGCAGGTTACAGGGGGCCGGTGGCTACACCTTC
CDR3aa: CASRLQGAGGYTF
d_gene: TRBD1
abundance: once
j_gene: TRBJ1-2
v_gene: TRBV23-1

CDR3nt: TGTGCCAGCAGTGAGGCTAGCGGGGGTTTCGATGAGCAGTTCTTC
CDR3aa: CASSEASGGFDEQFF
d_gene: TRBD2
abundance: .
j_gene: TRBJ2-1
v_gene: TRBV6-4

CDR3nt: TGTGCCAGCAGCCAGCCCGGACTAGCGGGGGGGCCGGGCTCAGATACGCAGTATTTT
CDR3aa: CASSQPGLAGGPGSDTQYF
d_gene: TRBD2
abundance: .
j_gene: TRBJ2-3
v_gene: TRBV4-2

CDR3nt: TGTGCCAGCAGCTCCACCCATCCAGCGGGAAGAACTTCCTACGAGCAGTACTTC
CDR3aa: CASSSTHPAGRTSYEQYF
d_gene: TRBD2
abundance: .
j_gene: TRBJ2-7
v_gene: TRBV7-9

CDR3nt: TGTGCCAGCAGCTCTATGGATGACAACACAGATACGCAGTATTTT
CDR3aa: CASSSMDDNTDTQYF
d_gene: .
abundance: .
j_gene: TRBJ2-3
v_gene: TRBV5-6

CDR3nt: TGTGCCAGCAGCTTAGCGATCTACATATGGGGGGGGCAAGAGACCCAGTACTTC
CDR3aa: CASSLAIYIWGGQETQYF
d_gene: TRBD2
abundance: .
j_gene: TRBJ2-5
v_gene: TRBV7-6

CDR3nt: TGTGCCATCAGTACCCGGACAGGCCACTACGAGCAGTACTTC
CDR3aa: CAISTRTGHYEQYF
d_gene: TRBD1
abundance: .
j_gene: TRBJ2-7
v_gene: TRBV10-3

CDR3nt: TGCGCCAGCAGCCATGGACAGTCGTACAATGAGCAGTTCTTC
CDR3aa: CASSHGQSYNEQFF
d_gene: .
abundance: .
j_gene: TRBJ2-1
v_gene: TRBV5-1

CDR3nt: TGTGCCAGCAGCAAAACTAGCGGAACAGATACGCAGTATTTT
CDR3aa: CASSKTSGTDTQYF
d_gene: TRBD2
abundance: .
j_gene: TRBJ2-3
v_gene: TRBV11-3